The source of this TCR beta chain is a study of blood T cell repertoires in COVID-19. Study-wide background: There were acute and convalescent COVID-19 samples, and they came from the United States, Italy and Spain. In each case, the material was cDNA or gDNA derived from T cells, B-cell-depleted T cells, or PBMCs.

Assay: immunoSEQ multiplex PCR; the TCRdb copy retains only in-frame clones and omits some. The data hold 250,000 to 300,000 clones, with 70% to 90% observed a single time. The ends were cut back, 3 bases at V and 10 bases at J, with 16 bases in the middle. The CDR3 runs 15 residues. CDR1 and CDR2 (germline): MDHEN, SYDVKM. This receptor was identified in a woman aged 55-69 years in a cohort exposed to, infected with or recovered from COVID-19 (not recorded which). This rearrangement joins TRBV28 to TRBJ1-6; possible D gene TRBD1, 5 bases. The sequenced sample was PBMCs or T cells enriched from blood (not recorded which). The CDR3 nucleotides read TGTGCCAGCAGTTTGGGAGGGGCAGACGGCTCACCCCTCCACTTT. Translating it yields CASSLGGADGSPLHF.